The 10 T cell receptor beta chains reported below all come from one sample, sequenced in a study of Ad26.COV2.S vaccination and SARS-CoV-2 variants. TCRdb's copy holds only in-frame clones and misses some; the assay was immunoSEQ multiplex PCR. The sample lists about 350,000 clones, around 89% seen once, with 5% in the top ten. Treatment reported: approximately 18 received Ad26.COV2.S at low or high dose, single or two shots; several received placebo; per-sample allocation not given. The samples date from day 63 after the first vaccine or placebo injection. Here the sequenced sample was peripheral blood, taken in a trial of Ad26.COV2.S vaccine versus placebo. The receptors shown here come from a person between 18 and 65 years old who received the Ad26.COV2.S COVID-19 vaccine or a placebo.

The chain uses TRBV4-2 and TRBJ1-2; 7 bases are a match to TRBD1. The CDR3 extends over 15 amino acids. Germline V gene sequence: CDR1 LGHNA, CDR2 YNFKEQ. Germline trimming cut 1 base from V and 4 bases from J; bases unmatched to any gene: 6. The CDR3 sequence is CASSQVDRDFYGYTF. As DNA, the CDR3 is TGTGCCAGCAGCCAAGTCGACAGGGACTTCTATGGCTACACCTTC.

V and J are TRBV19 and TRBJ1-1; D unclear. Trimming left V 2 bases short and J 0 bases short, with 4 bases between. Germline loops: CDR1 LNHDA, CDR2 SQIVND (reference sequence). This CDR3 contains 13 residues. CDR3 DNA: TGTGCCAGTAGTATAATACTGAACACTGAAGCTTTCTTT. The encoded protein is CASSIILNTEAFF. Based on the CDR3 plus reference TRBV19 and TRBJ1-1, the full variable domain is DGGITQSPKYLFRKEGQNVTLSCEQNLNHDAMYWYRQDPGQGLRLIYYSQIVNDFQKGDIAEGYSVSREKKESFPLTVTSAQKNPTAFYLCASSIILNTEAFFGQGTRLTVV.

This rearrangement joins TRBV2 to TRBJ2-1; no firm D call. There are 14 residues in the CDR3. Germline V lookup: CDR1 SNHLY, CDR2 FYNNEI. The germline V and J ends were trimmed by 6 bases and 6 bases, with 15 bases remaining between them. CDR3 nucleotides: TGTGCCAGCAGGAATCCATATGGCGGCAATGAGCAGTTCTTC. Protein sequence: CASRNPYGGNEQFF.

CDR3 amino acids: CASSGNRKLAKNIQYF. The CDR3, as DNA: TGTGCCAGCAGCGGTAACAGGAAACTAGCCAAAAACATTCAGTACTTC. The chain couples TRBV2 to TRBJ2-4; maybe TRBD1 (5 bases). The CDR3 contains 16 residues. CDR1 is SNHLY and CDR2 is FYNNEI in the germline V gene. The germline V and J ends were trimmed by 6 bases and 0 bases, with 15 bases remaining between them.

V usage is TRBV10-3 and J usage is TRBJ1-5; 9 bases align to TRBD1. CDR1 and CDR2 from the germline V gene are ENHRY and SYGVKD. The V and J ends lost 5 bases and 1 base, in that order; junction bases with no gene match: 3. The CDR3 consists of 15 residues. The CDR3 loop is CAISPGQGSNQPQHF. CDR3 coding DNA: TGTGCCATCAGTCCGGGACAGGGAAGCAATCAGCCCCAGCATTTT.

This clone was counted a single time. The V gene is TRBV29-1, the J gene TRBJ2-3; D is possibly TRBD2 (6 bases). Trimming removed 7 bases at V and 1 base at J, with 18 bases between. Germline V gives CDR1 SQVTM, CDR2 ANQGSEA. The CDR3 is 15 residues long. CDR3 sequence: CSAEGSERGTDTQYF. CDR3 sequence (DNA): TGCAGCGCCGAAGGTAGCGAGCGGGGCACAGATACGCAGTATTTT.

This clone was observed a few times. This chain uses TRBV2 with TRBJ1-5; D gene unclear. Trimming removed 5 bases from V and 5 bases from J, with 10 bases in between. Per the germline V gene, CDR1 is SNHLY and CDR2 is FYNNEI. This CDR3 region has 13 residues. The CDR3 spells CASSSDLYQPQHF. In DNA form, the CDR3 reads TGTGCCAGCAGTTCGGACCTTTATCAGCCCCAGCATTTT.

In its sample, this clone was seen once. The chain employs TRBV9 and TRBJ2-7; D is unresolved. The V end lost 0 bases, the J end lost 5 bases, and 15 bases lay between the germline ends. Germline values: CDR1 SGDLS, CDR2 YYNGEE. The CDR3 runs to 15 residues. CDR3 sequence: CASSVEGRPLDEQYF. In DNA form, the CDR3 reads TGTGCCAGCAGCGTAGAAGGTCGTCCCCTTGACGAGCAGTACTTC.

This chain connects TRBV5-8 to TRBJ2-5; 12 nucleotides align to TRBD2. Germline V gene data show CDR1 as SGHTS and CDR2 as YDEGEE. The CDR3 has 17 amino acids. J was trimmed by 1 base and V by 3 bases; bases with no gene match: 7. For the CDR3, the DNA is TGTGCCAGCAGCTGGGGGGGACTAGCGGGCGTCCAAGAGACCCAGTACTTC. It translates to CASSWGGLAGVQETQYF.

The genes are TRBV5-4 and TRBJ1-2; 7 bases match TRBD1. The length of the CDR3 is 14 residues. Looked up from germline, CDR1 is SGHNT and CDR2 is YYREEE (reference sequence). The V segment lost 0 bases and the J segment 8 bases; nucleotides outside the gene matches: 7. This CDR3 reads CASSLAWGGGGYTF. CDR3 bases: TGTGCCAGCAGCTTGGCCTGGGGAGGGGGCGGCTACACCTTC. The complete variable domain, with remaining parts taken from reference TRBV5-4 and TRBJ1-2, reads ETGVTQSPTHLIKTRGQQVTLRCSSQSGHNTVSWYQQALGQGPQFIFQYYREEENGRGNFPPRFSGLQFPNYSSELNVNALELDDSALYLCASSLAWGGGGYTFGSGTRLTVV.